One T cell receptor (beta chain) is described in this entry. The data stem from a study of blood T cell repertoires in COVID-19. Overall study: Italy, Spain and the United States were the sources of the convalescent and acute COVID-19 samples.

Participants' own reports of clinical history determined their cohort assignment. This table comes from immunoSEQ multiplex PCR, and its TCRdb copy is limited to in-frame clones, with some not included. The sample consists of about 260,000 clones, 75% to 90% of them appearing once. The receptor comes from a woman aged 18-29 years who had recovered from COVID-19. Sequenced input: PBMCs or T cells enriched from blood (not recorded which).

The CDR3 bases are TGTGCCAGCAGTATGACAGGGCGGGAAAAACTGTTTTTT. Translated, it gives CASSMTGREKLFF. The rearrangement uses TRBV12-3 or TRBV12-4 and TRBJ1-4, with 7 bases lining up with TRBD1. Germline trimming cut 5 bases from V and 8 bases from J; bases unmatched to any gene: 5. The CDR3 covers 13 residues.